This T cell receptor (beta chain) was captured in a study of blood T cells in healthy people across ages. Regarding the study as a whole: CMV infection status of these donors was not known. A roughly linear fall in TCR beta diversity per million T cells was seen with increasing age.

In this sample, this clonotype turned up many times. No antigen is known for it. An end of the junction differs from the germline gene, which may be a read error. Then a second PCR, running about 6 to 12 cycles, was carried out with a sample-barcoded 5' primer and a J-beta primer mix. Unique molecular identifiers of 12 random nucleotides labeled each cDNA. MiXCR, run by TCRdb on the 5' RACE reads, gives a single entry per CDR3 protein. The sample contains 700,000 to 950,000 distinct CDR3 sequences, about 62% of which appear only once. The authors isolated at least 7 million PBMCs per sample. The germline V gene encodes CDR1 MDHEN and CDR2 SYDVKM. The CDR3 is 12 amino acids.

This receptor was taken from a young man in good health. Sequences were obtained from blood. V usage is TRBV28 and J usage is TRBJ2-7; D is ambiguous. The CDR3 spells CASSLFGYEQYF. The CDR3 DNA reads as TGCGCCAGCAGCTTGTTCGGGTACGAGCAGTACTTC.